One sample yielded the 10 T cell receptor beta chains listed below, sequenced in a study of Ad26.COV2.S vaccination and SARS-CoV-2 variants (dated by TCRdb to the early 2020s). The sample's treatment or condition label is to be understood as: over 15 received Ad26.COV2.S at low or high dose, single or two shots; roughly five received placebo; per-sample allocation not given. For vaccine and placebo recipients, the sequenced repertoires came from samples collected on day 63 after the first injection. Libraries were constructed by the immunoSEQ multiplex PCR assay. The clones in this table, taken by TCRdb from immuneACCESS, are in-frame only. Not every clone is retained; where verified, under half of the shortfall comes from an unresolved V gene, and the cause of the rest is unknown. This sample is represented by 200,000 to 300,000 clones; around nine tenths of them were singletons. About 10% of the sample is held by the ten biggest clonotypes.

Sequencing used peripheral blood, obtained in a trial of Ad26.COV2.S vaccine versus placebo. These receptors originate from a person aged 18-60 years who received the Ad26.COV2.S COVID-19 vaccine or a placebo.

This clone was seen just once. The chain uses TRBV27 and TRBJ2-4; 9 bases are a match to TRBD2. The CDR3 has 15 residues. Germline CDR1 is MNHEY and CDR2 is SMNVEV (reference sequence). V lost 5 bases, J lost 6 bases, and 8 bases stayed unmatched. Here the CDR3 reads CASSEPGLARNIQYF. In nucleotides, the CDR3 is TGTGCCAGCAGTGAGCCGGGACTAGCTAGAAACATTCAGTACTTC.

This rearrangement joins TRBV30 to TRBJ1-2; D unclear. This CDR3 region has 13 residues. Germline CDR1 GTSNPN, CDR2 SVGIG (reference sequence). Trimming stripped 4 bases from V and 5 bases from J, with 14 bases between. In DNA form, the CDR3 reads TGTGCCTGGACGCCGAGACAAGCGTATGGCTACACCTTC. Residues: CAWTPRQAYGYTF.

The J gene is TRBJ2-4, the V gene TRBV18, with D possibly being TRBD1 or TRBD2 (5 bases each). Between the trimmed V and J ends, which lost 3 bases and 8 bases, there was a span of 14 bases. The germline V gene has CDR1 KGHSH and CDR2 LQKENI. The CDR3 is 14 residues long. CDR3 amino acids: CASSPDWDRDIQYF. CDR3 DNA sequence: TGTGCCAGCTCACCGGATTGGGACCGGGACATTCAGTACTTC.

In its sample, this clone was seen once. V gene TRBV3-1 (or the pseudogene TRBV3-2) combines with J gene TRBJ2-3; TRBD1 matches at 7 bases. Germline CDR1 reads LGHDT; CDR2 reads YNNKEL (reference sequence). Unmatched junction bases numbered 8, after V lost 3 bases and J lost 5 bases. This CDR3 is built from 15 residues. CDR3 sequence (DNA): TGTGCCAGCAGCCATCGACAGGGTGGCAAAGATACGCAGTATTTT. Its translation is CASSHRQGGKDTQYF.

The V gene is TRBV9, the J gene TRBJ1-2; the match to TRBD1 covers 7 bases. The CDR3 is 15 amino acids. The junction had 10 bases not matched to a gene; V was cut back by 4 bases and J by 4 bases. CDR1 and CDR2 from the germline V gene are SGDLS and YYNGEE. The CDR3, as DNA: TGTGCCAGCAGCCAGGGGACAGACGGCTCCTATGGCTACACCTTC. It translates to CASSQGTDGSYGYTF.

The gene calls are TRBV6-5 and TRBJ1-1; a weak D match, TRBD1 (6 bases). The germline V and J ends were trimmed by 0 bases and 6 bases, with 11 bases remaining between them. The CDR3 has 14 residues. CDR1 and CDR2 from the germline V gene are MNHEY and SVGAGI. This chain's CDR3 is CASSYSGGRAEAFF. In nucleotides, the CDR3 is TGTGCCAGCAGTTACTCCGGGGGGCGGGCTGAAGCTTTCTTT.

The chain couples TRBV29-1 to TRBJ1-1; 8 bases match TRBD1. The CDR3 extends over 14 amino acids. V lost 7 bases to trimming and J lost 6 bases; unmatched junction nucleotides: 13. The germline CDR1 and CDR2 sequences are SQVTM and ANQGSEA. CDR3 DNA: TGCAGCGCTCTACCCGACAGGGGTGGGGCTGAAGCTTTCTTT. The encoded protein is CSALPDRGGAEAFF.

The gene calls are TRBV19 and TRBJ2-3; D assignment may be TRBD1 or TRBD2 (6 bases each). Between the trimmed V and J ends, which lost 4 bases and 2 bases, there was a span of 10 bases. The V gene's germline CDR1 is LNHDA and CDR2 SQIVND (reference sequence). The length of the CDR3 is 14 residues. The CDR3 region has the DNA TGTGCCAGTAGTACGAGGGGGGTCACAGATACGCAGTATTTT. Its protein product is CASSTRGVTDTQYF.

CDR3 DNA sequence: TGTGCCACCAGTGCACAGGGGACCACCGGGGAGCTGTTTTTT. Translated: CATSAQGTTGELFF. The rearrangement joins TRBV24-1 to TRBJ2-2; 7 bases match TRBD1. Germline V gene lookup returns CDR1 KGHDR and CDR2 SFDVKD. The CDR3 loop spans 14 amino acids. V dropped 5 bases and J dropped 4; count of bases not matched to a gene: 3.

DNA for the CDR3: TGTGCCAGCAGTTCGGGGGGCCGTTTGACCACTGAAGCTTTCTTT. Its translation: CASSSGGRLTTEAFF. J is TRBJ1-1 and V is TRBV27; perhaps TRBD1 as D (6 bases). Trimming removed 4 bases from V and 4 bases from J, with 16 bases in between. Per the germline V gene, CDR1 is MNHEY and CDR2 is SMNVEV (reference sequence). This CDR3 comprises 15 residues.